The present TCR beta chain was sequenced within a study of regulatory T cells in long-lasting Graves disease listed by TCRdb under 2021. Looking at the study overall: Patients with newly diagnosed Graves' disease had been on antithyroid drugs for under 3 months. Persistent Graves' disease patients were compared with newly diagnosed Graves' disease patients by peripheral blood TCR sequencing and RNA sequencing. The study was conducted in China and was registered as a clinical trial. A total of some 33 samples were covered by TCR sequencing, comprising roughly 13 persistent and around 20 newly diagnosed Graves' disease patients.

General conclusions and limits of the study: Only the TCR beta chain was sequenced and analyzed. TRBV28, TRBJ1-2 and TRBJ2-5 were preferentially used in persistent disease, while TRBV20-1 and TRBJ2-1 were favored in newly diagnosed disease. The study examined only peripheral blood because the primary lesion, thyroid tissue, could not be accessed. As a limitation, the authors acknowledged that the small sample size may reduce accuracy. Compared with newly diagnosed patients, persistent Graves' disease patients had lower TCR Shannon entropy and fewer highly expanded clones, which suggests clonal expansion. A larger number of public clonotypes was shared among persistent patients (more than 2,500) than among newly diagnosed patients (approximately 1,000).

The library came from multiplex PCR. Sequenced on an Illumina HiSeq 4000. CDR3 regions were amplified by Arm-PCR with iRepertoire HTBI primers to construct TCR beta libraries. Before sequencing, the PCR products went through gel purification. The study's own analysis went as follows. A total of fewer than 80 TRBV and 14 TRBJ segments were identified across samples and were used for gene usage analysis of CDR3 amino acid clonotypes. COPE and FqMerger were used to merge filtered high-quality paired reads into contigs. BLAST was used to align contigs to the IMGT TRBV, TRBD and TRBJ reference genes, and CDR3 was defined following IMGT. Any clonotype with a frequency above 0.1% was counted as a highly expanded clone. Repertoire diversity was measured by Shannon entropy, and V-J evenness by the Gini coefficient. Public clonotypes were defined as clonotypes shared by more than one individual. The raw public reads went through TCRdb reprocessing: fastp at Q25, MiXCR clone calling, in-frame beta chains kept. Every CDR3 protein is listed once, alongside the most common genes and DNA of its rows. The V and J calls were determined by TCRdb, not by the authors. The sample table holds 550,000 or so distinct CDR3 sequences, of which more than 10% were seen once. The ten most abundant clones make up roughly 8.9% of the sample.

The germline ends are 2 bases apart after V is trimmed by 3 bases and J by 6 bases. The germline V gene supplies CDR1 ENHRY and CDR2 SYGVKD. The CDR3 runs 11 amino acids, cysteine and phenylalanine included. Only the CDR3 region is kept as DNA, spanning 33 bases read in frame from base 1. This clonotype was counted at least ten times. The target of this receptor is not known. Per-base quality was not reported, and no clone a single base away is much larger than it. The time point label, as the study defines it: newly diagnosed GD, antithyroid drugs for less than 3 months. For both TCR sequencing and RNA sequencing, RNA was extracted from PBMCs in TRIzol. The diagnosis of Graves' disease followed American Thyroid Association guidelines. Recruitment of patients was carried out at an endocrinology department in Xi'an, China. Each patient gave roughly 8.4 milliliters of peripheral blood, collected in an EDTA anticoagulant tube. Ficoll Paque Plus density gradient separation was used to isolate PBMCs, and no additional T cell sorting was done. RNA quality was checked with an Agilent 2100 Bioanalyzer and agarose gel, and concentration with a NanoDrop 2000.

These data were likewise used in another study, on T cells in Graves' hyperthyroidism and ophthalmopathy. In that second paper, the authors write: Stable Graves' hyperthyroidism was defined as no progression to ophthalmopathy during 18 months of follow-up. The hyperthyroidism patients were between 18 and 65 years old and newly diagnosed, with a disease duration of less than 2 months. The study excluded patients with uncontrolled infections, other autoimmune diseases, pregnancy or lactation. Diagnoses were based on clinical symptoms, serum thyroxine and TRAb, thyroid ultrasound and orbital computed tomography. The TCR CDR3 was subjected to a first round of RT-PCR using the HTBI primer set and the Qiagen OneStep RT-PCR kit. Blood samples also contained most of the expanded thyroid clonotypes (frequency above 0.001), which suggests that blood repertoires may reflect thyroid immune responses. A model built on a 13 V-J signature distinguished ophthalmopathy from stable hyperthyroidism, reaching about 88% sensitivity and approximately 81% specificity in cross-validation and 80%/75% in testing. In validation, the model predicted progression to ophthalmopathy with over 65% sensitivity and roughly 75% specificity, a median of 6.5 months before onset. TCR V-J signatures able to tell the groups apart were searched for in a discovery cohort of 100 patients, of whom over 40 had Graves' ophthalmopathy and around 57 had stable Graves' hyperthyroidism. An independent validation cohort of under 20 hyperthyroidism patients and more than 15 patients who later progressed to ophthalmopathy tested prospective prediction of ophthalmopathy. The 75 to 100 discovery patients were randomly split 7:3 into training and test sets. The study also compared thyroid tissue and blood T-cell repertoires from a handful of Graves' hyperthyroidism patients. Following sampling, methimazole starting at 30 mg daily was given to hyperthyroidism patients, and high-dose intravenous methylprednisolone was given to ophthalmopathy patients. Libraries were constructed in a second round of multiplex PCR, after which size selection and purification were performed. The libraries were sequenced on an Illumina HiSeq2000 using paired-end 100 bp reads. Raw data were processed with SOAPnuke, discarding reads with adapters, uncalled bases, mean Phred below 15, or no exact constant-primer or identifier match. High-quality paired reads were merged with COPE v1.2.5, and unique nucleotide sequences were defined as clonotypes. MiTCR v1.1 was used to align the clonotypes against IMGT TRBV, TRBD and TRBJ reference segments. Analysis was restricted to V-J combinations with a frequency above 0.0001, which covered about 99% of repertoires. A TCS score was defined as the ratio of F50 (clonal expansion) to E x V (chaos), with BLOSUM62-based TCRdist applied between CDR3 peptides within each V-J. Welch's t-statistics and random forest reduced roughly 500 V-J features to 13, which were used in a naive Bayes classifier (R e1071). Sample size was not statistically predetermined, and blinding of investigators to group allocation was not performed. The paper describes TCR Vbeta CDR3 sequencing of roughly 130 peripheral blood samples, made up of 43 ophthalmopathy patients, around 78 hyperthyroidism patients and 17 progressor patients.

This chain joins TRBV10-3 to TRBJ2-2; the D gene is not confidently resolved. The sequence was collected from a woman younger than 45 with Graves disease. Donor details come from another sample of the same person, matched by shared clones. The sequencing used peripheral blood mononuclear cells (PBMCs), collected at new diagnosis, from a patient treated with antithyroid drugs. Here the CDR3 is given as CAISEPGELFF. The DNA reads TGTGCCATCAGTGAACCCGGGGAGCTGTTTTTT.